The TCR beta chain described here comes from a study of blood T cell repertoires in COVID-19. The overall study: Samples taken during acute and convalescent COVID-19 were collected in the United States, Italy and Spain. T cells, B-cell-depleted T cells, or PBMCs supplied cDNA or gDNA.

Seattle's cohort entered during active infection and was followed longitudinally. Libraries were prepared by immunoSEQ multiplex PCR; TCRdb keeps only in-frame clonotypes and omits some of them. Of fewer than 350,000 clones listed, approximately 87% are singletons. Deletions cut 11 bases from V and 0 bases from J, with 11 bases between. The length of the CDR3 is 13 residues. The germline V gene encodes CDR1 MDHEN and CDR2 SYDVKM. Specimen: peripheral blood. V is TRBV28 and J is TRBJ2-1; no definite D call. This receptor was obtained from a young woman with COVID-19, enrolled during active disease. The CDR3: CAPGTYSYNEQFF. DNA of the CDR3: TGTGCCCCAGGAACTTACTCCTACAATGAGCAGTTCTTC.